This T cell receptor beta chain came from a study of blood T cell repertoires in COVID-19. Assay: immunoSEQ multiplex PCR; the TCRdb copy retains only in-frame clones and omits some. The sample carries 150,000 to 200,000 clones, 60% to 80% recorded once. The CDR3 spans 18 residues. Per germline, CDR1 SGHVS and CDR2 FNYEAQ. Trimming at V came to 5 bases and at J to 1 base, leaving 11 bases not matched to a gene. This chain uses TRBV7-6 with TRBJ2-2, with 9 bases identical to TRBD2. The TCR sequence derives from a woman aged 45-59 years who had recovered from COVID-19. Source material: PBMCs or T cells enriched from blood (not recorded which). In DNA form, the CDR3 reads TGTGCCAGCAGCCCCTGTCCTGTAGCGGGAGTGAACACCGGGGAGCTGTTTTTT. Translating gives CASSPCPVAGVNTGELFF.